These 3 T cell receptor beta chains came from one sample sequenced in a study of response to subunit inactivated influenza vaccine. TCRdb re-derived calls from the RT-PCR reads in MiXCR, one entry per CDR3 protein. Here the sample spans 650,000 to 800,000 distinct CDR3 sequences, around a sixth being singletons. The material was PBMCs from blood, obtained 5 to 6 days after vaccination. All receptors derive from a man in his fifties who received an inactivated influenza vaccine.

CDR3 bases: TGTGCCAGCAGTTTATTGCCCTTCCGTAGCGGGAGGGCCAACAATGAGCAGTTCTTC. It specifies CASSLLPFRSGRANNEQFF. This chain joins TRBV27 and TRBJ2-1; 11 positions match TRBD2. Germline-derived CDR1 and CDR2 are MNHEY and SMNVEV (reference sequence). This CDR3 is built from 19 residues. V lost 1 base and J lost 5; bases outside the gene matches: 13.

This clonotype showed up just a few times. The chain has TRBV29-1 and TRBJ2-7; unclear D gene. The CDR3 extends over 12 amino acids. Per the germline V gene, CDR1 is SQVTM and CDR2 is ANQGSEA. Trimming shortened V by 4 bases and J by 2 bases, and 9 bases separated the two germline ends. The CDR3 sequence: CSVGKGTYEQYF. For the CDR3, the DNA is TGCAGCGTTGGGAAGGGAACCTACGAGCAGTACTTC.

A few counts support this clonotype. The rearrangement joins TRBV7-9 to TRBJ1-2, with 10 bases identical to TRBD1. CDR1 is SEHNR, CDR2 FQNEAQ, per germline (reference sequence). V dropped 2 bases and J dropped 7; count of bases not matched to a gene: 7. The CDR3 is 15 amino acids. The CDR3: CASSLLGQGVRGYTF. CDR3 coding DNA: TGTGCCAGCAGCTTACTAGGACAGGGGGTGCGTGGCTACACCTTC.